This entry lists 25 T cell receptor beta chains sequenced from one sample in a study of shared clonotypes between healthy human individuals (dated by TCRdb to about 2020). CD8 naive samples consisted of CD45RO-negative cells that were positively selected for CCR7, yielding a CD45RA+CCR7+ population without TemRA cells. The library was generated by the immunoSEQ multiplex PCR assay. TCRdb holds this immuneACCESS table with in-frame rearrangements only. Some clones are missing; in checked studies, unresolved V genes explain under half, and the rest has no known cause. The sample yields 600,000 or so clones; roughly 98% were counted once. 0.3% of the sample is taken by the ten largest. The source material was naive CD8+ T cells sorted from blood. Read against the paper, the sample's cell subset or site label means: CD45RA+CCR7+. These receptors were collected from a man younger than 40 in good health.

The rearrangement joins TRBV5-1 to TRBJ2-2; possible D gene TRBD1, 6 bases. Germline CDR1 reads SGHRS; CDR2 reads YFSETQ. The CDR3 has 16 amino acids. Trimming shortened V by 0 bases and J by 3 bases, and 12 bases separated the two germline ends. In DNA, the CDR3 is TGCGCCAGCAGCTTGGATGAACAGGGATACACCGGGGAGCTGTTTTTT. Amino acids: CASSLDEQGYTGELFF.

The chain's CDR3 is CASSITDSSNQPQHF. For the CDR3, the DNA is TGTGCCAGTAGTATAACCGATAGTAGCAATCAGCCCCAGCATTTT. The chain carries TRBV19 and TRBJ1-5; D unclear. The CDR3 length is 15 residues. Germline V lookup: CDR1 LNHDA, CDR2 SQIVND (reference sequence). V gave up 2 bases and J gave up 0 bases, with 8 bases separating them.

The V call is TRBV7-6, the J call TRBJ2-2; 9 bases map to TRBD2. The V segment lost 1 base and the J segment 4 bases; nucleotides outside the gene matches: 4. The CDR3 is made up of 16 amino acids. CDR1 SGHVS and CDR2 FNYEAQ come from the germline V gene. The CDR3 spells CASSLGGLAVTGELFF. CDR3 nucleotide sequence: TGTGCCAGCAGCTTAGGGGGACTAGCAGTCACCGGGGAGCTGTTTTTT. Drawing the rest from reference TRBV7-6 and TRBJ2-2, the complete variable domain is GAGVSQSPRYKVTKRGQDVALRCDPISGHVSLYWYRQALGQGPEFLTYFNYEAQQDKSGLPNDRFSAERPEGSISTLTIQRTEQRDSAMYRCASSLGGLAVTGELFFGEGSRLTVL.

The chain employs TRBV29-1 and TRBJ2-1, with TRBD2 identical over 7 bases. Germline lookup yields CDR1 SQVTM and CDR2 ANQGSEA. The CDR3 is 16 amino acids. The J segment lost 4 bases and the V segment lost 1 base, leaving 10 bases of the junction unmatched. The CDR3 sequence is CSVEVLGLADYNEQFF. CDR3 DNA: TGCAGCGTTGAAGTCCTTGGCCTAGCGGATTACAATGAGCAGTTCTTC.

The chain combines TRBV29-1 with TRBJ1-5; perhaps TRBD1 as D (6 bases). V dropped 6 bases and J dropped 7 bases, with 22 bases sitting between them. The CDR3 loop spans 15 amino acids. The germline V gene has CDR1 SQVTM and CDR2 ANQGSEA. CDR3 protein: CSVQTKTGNGQPQHF. As DNA, the CDR3 is TGCAGCGTCCAGACTAAAACAGGGAATGGGCAGCCCCAGCATTTT.

V usage is TRBV6-5 and J usage is TRBJ2-7; perhaps TRBD2 as D (6 bases). There are 15 residues in the CDR3. Trimming took 0 bases from V and 2 from J, leaving 11 bases between them. CDR1 and CDR2 from the germline V gene are MNHEY and SVGAGI. The CDR3 reads CASSYSTGLTYEQYF. The CDR3 DNA follows: TGTGCCAGCAGTTACTCGACGGGACTTACCTACGAGCAGTACTTC.

The rearrangement links TRBV7-9 to TRBJ2-7; D is perhaps TRBD1 (6 bases). Germline V gene lookup returns CDR1 SEHNR and CDR2 FQNEAQ (reference sequence). Trimming removed 7 bases at V and 2 bases at J, with 18 bases between. The CDR3 covers 15 residues. The CDR3 protein is CASNPTGTFAYEQYF. CDR3 bases: TGTGCCAGCAACCCAACCGGGACATTTGCCTACGAGCAGTACTTC.

V and J are TRBV6-1 and TRBJ1-2; D gene ambiguous. CDR1 is MNHNS, CDR2 SASEGT, per germline. Trimming shortened V by 8 bases and J by 4 bases, and 20 bases separated the two germline ends. The CDR3 runs 15 residues. Here the CDR3 reads CASVEGWTNPYGYTF. CDR3 DNA: TGTGCCAGCGTTGAAGGCTGGACGAACCCCTATGGCTACACCTTC.

The genes are TRBV11-2 and TRBJ2-1; no clear D. There are 14 residues in the CDR3. V gave up 6 bases and J gave up 7 bases, with 16 bases separating them. Germline V lookup: CDR1 SGHAT, CDR2 FQNNGV. The CDR3 DNA is TGTGCCAGCAGAGTAATGTGGTCAGAGAATGAGCAGTTCTTC. Protein: CASRVMWSENEQFF.

The genes are TRBV7-9 and TRBJ2-7; TRBD1 is a possible D gene (5 bases). The CDR3 spans 18 residues. Germline lookup yields CDR1 SEHNR and CDR2 FQNEAQ (reference sequence). V lost 1 base to trimming and J lost 0 bases, with 19 bases between them. CDR3 nucleotides: TGTGCCAGCAGCTTAGATCAAACCAGGGTTTCCGGCTCCTACGAGCAGTACTTC. It specifies CASSLDQTRVSGSYEQYF.

CDR3 residues: CSVEGRKGSYNEQFF. The DNA of the CDR3 is TGCAGCGTTGAAGGCCGAAAGGGCTCCTACAATGAGCAGTTCTTC. This rearrangement joins TRBV29-1 to TRBJ2-1; D is unclear. In germline, CDR1 is SQVTM, CDR2 ANQGSEA. The V and J ends lost 1 base and 0 bases respectively, with 10 bases between them. The CDR3 sequence is 15 residues long.

V usage is TRBV14 and J usage is TRBJ2-2; 7 bases map to TRBD1. The CDR3 covers 17 residues. Germline-derived CDR1 and CDR2 are SGHDN and FVKESK. After removal of 3 bases from V and 3 bases from J, the junction contained 10 bases not matched to a gene. The CDR3 sequence: CASSQTPPGTDTGELFF. The CDR3 bases are TGTGCCAGCAGCCAGACCCCCCCAGGGACAGACACCGGGGAGCTGTTTTTT. Together with reference TRBV14 and TRBJ2-2, the CDR3 gives the full variable domain: EAGVTQFPSHSVIEKGQTVTLRCDPISGHDNLYWYRRVMGKEIKFLLHFVKESKQDESGMPNNRFLAERTGGTYSTLKVQPAELEDSGVYFCASSQTPPGTDTGELFFGEGSRLTVL.

The CDR3 DNA reads TGTGCCAGCAGTGAAGGGGGACTAGCGGGGAACACCGGGGAGCTGTTTTTT. Translating gives CASSEGGLAGNTGELFF. This chain links TRBV2 with TRBJ2-2; 12 bases match TRBD2. V lost 1 base, J lost 1 base, and 1 base stayed unmatched. This CDR3 region has 17 residues. Germline CDR1 SNHLY, CDR2 FYNNEI.

This chain connects TRBV5-1 to TRBJ2-5, with D perhaps assigned TRBD1 or TRBD2 (5 bases each). V was cut by 3 bases and J by 3 bases, with 24 bases left in between. CDR1 SGHRS and CDR2 YFSETQ come from the germline V gene. This CDR3 comprises 18 residues. In DNA, the CDR3 is TGCGCCAGCAGCTCGGGGCGACCTTACCGGGACGAAAAAGAGACCCAGTACTTC. Amino acids: CASSSGRPYRDEKETQYF.

V is TRBV5-1 and J is TRBJ2-7; 9 bases agree with TRBD2. The CDR3 spans 19 residues. Germline V gene sequence: CDR1 SGHRS, CDR2 YFSETQ. J gave up 6 bases and V 0 bases, and 19 bases lay outside the gene matches. The CDR3 DNA reads as TGCGCCAGCAGCTTGGGACTAGCGGAGACAACCCCTTGGTTGGGCGAGCAGTACTTC. It yields the protein CASSLGLAETTPWLGEQYF.

This chain links TRBV27 with TRBJ2-1, with D possibly being TRBD1 (6 bases). CDR1 MNHEY and CDR2 SMNVEV come from the germline V gene (reference sequence). With 6 bases removed from V and 0 bases from J, the gap between germline ends came to 12 bases. The CDR3 consists of 15 residues. The CDR3 DNA is TGTGCCAGCAGGACAGGAACAAGCTCCTACAATGAGCAGTTCTTC. The encoded protein is CASRTGTSSYNEQFF.

This chain joins TRBV7-9 and TRBJ2-4, with TRBD1 matching 9 bases. CDR3 length: 16 amino acids. The J segment lost 5 bases and the V segment lost 1 base, leaving 6 bases of the junction unmatched. Germline CDR1 reads SEHNR; CDR2 reads FQNEAQ (reference sequence). The CDR3 region has the DNA TGTGCCAGCAGCTTAGTGACAGGGGGGGCTCAAAACATTCAGTACTTC. Its translation is CASSLVTGGAQNIQYF.

The chain uses TRBV7-8 and TRBJ2-7, with D possibly being TRBD2 (5 bases). Germline loops: CDR1 SGHVS, CDR2 FQNEAQ. This CDR3 is 16 amino acids long. V lost 1 base and J 3 bases, leaving 16 bases between the germline ends. The CDR3 nucleotides read TGTGCCAGCAGCTTAGGCGACGGGGAGATGAGCTACGAGCAGTACTTC. This gives the protein CASSLGDGEMSYEQYF.

The chain recombines TRBV10-1 with TRBJ2-3; D is perhaps TRBD2 (6 bases). The CDR3 runs 14 residues. Trimming shortened V by 3 bases and J by 3 bases, and 10 bases separated the two germline ends. Germline V gene sequence: CDR1 WNHNN, CDR2 SYGVQD (reference sequence). CDR3 loop: CASSDGGTTDTQYF. The CDR3 DNA reads TGCGCCAGCAGTGATGGCGGGACGACAGATACGCAGTATTTT.

The CDR3 nucleotides read TGTGCCGGTAGCCCGGGGGGCGCCTACGAGCAGTACTTC. Translation: CAGSPGGAYEQYF. V is TRBV6-1 and J is TRBJ2-7, with a tentative D call TRBD2 (7 bases). The CDR3 totals 13 residues. The germline V gene encodes CDR1 MNHNS and CDR2 SASEGT. V lost 11 bases, J lost 2 bases, and 16 bases lay in between.

The rearrangement joins TRBV9 to TRBJ2-1; TRBD2 is a possible D gene (6 bases). Trimming took 7 bases from V and 3 from J, leaving 14 bases between them. Germline V gene lookup returns CDR1 SGDLS and CDR2 YYNGEE. The CDR3 is made up of 14 amino acids. In DNA, the CDR3 is TGTGCCAGCCGTCGTGATAGCGGCTACAATGAGCAGTTCTTC. Translation gives CASRRDSGYNEQFF.

This chain joins TRBV5-1 and TRBJ2-5; 14 positions agree with TRBD2. The germline V gene has CDR1 SGHRS and CDR2 YFSETQ. Trimming cost V 3 bases and J 3 bases; bases outside gene matches: 7. The CDR3 runs 17 residues. CDR3 nucleotide sequence: TGCGCCAGCAGCTCGGGACTAGCGGGAGCTGCGGAAGAGACCCAGTACTTC. Residues: CASSSGLAGAAEETQYF. Full variable domain (missing parts from reference TRBV5-1 and TRBJ2-5): KAGVTQTPRYLIKTRGQQVTLSCSPISGHRSVSWYQQTPGQGLQFLFEYFSETQRNKGNFPGRFSGRQFSNSRSEMNVSTLELGDSALYLCASSSGLAGAAEETQYFGPGTRLLVL.

The chain employs TRBV27 and TRBJ2-7; D unclear. The CDR3 spans 13 residues. Trimming took 4 bases from V and 1 from J, leaving 8 bases between them. Germline CDR1 reads MNHEY; CDR2 reads SMNVEV (reference sequence). CDR3 in DNA: TGTGCCAGCAGTTCCCATGTTTCCTACGAGCAGTACTTC. Encoded protein: CASSSHVSYEQYF.

The rearrangement uses TRBV7-9 and TRBJ1-4, with D maybe TRBD1 (5 bases). Germline values: CDR1 SEHNR, CDR2 FQNEAQ (reference sequence). CDR3 length: 15 amino acids. Trimming removed 0 bases from V and 8 bases from J, with 13 bases in between. Here the CDR3 DNA reads TGTGCCAGCAGCTTAGCCCTAGGACAAAACGAAAAACTGTTTTTT. Its translation is CASSLALGQNEKLFF.

The J gene is TRBJ2-7, the V gene TRBV5-6, with 8 bases fitting TRBD2. Per germline, CDR1 SGHDT and CDR2 YYEEEE. J lost 7 bases, V lost 1 base, and 13 bases had no gene match. This CDR3 comprises 16 residues. CDR3 protein: CASSLMILAGGLEQYF. Written as DNA, the CDR3 is TGTGCCAGCAGCTTGATGATTCTCGCGGGAGGTTTAGAGCAGTACTTC.